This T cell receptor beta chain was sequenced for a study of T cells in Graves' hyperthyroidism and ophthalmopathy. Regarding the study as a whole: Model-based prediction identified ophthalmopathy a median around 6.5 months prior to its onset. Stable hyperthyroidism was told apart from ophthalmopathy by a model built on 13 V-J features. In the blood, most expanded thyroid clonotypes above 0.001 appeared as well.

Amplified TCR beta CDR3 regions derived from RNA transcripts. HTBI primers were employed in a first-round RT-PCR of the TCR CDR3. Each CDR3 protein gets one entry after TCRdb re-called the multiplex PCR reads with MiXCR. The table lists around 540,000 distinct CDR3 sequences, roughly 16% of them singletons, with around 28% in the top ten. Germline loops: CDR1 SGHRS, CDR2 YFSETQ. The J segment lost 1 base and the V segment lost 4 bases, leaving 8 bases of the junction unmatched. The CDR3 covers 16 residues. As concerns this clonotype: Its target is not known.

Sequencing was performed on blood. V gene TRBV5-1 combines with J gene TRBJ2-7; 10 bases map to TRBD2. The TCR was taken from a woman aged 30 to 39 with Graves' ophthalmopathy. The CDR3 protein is CASSPGTSARSYEQYF. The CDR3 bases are TGCGCCAGCAGCCCTGGGACTAGCGCTAGATCCTACGAGCAGTACTTC. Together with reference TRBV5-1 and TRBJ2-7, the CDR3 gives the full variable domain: KAGVTQTPRYLIKTRGQQVTLSCSPISGHRSVSWYQQTPGQGLQFLFEYFSETQRNKGNFPGRFSGRQFSNSRSEMNVSTLELGDSALYLCASSPGTSARSYEQYFGPGTRLTVT.